A single T cell receptor (beta chain) is shown here with its context. Its antigen is unknown. These data come from a study of cytomegalovirus exposure and HLA in healthy donors. There are 14 residues in the CDR3. Germline V gene data show CDR1 as SGHTA and CDR2 as FQGNSA. Trimming left V 4 bases short and J 3 bases short, with 11 bases between. Study-wide results and caveats: Later analysis associated a missense DCLRE1C variant with TCR beta V- and J-gene trimming.

The PCR had 60 Vbeta and 13 Jbeta primers. Some clones are missing from TCRdb's copy, which holds only in-frame ones; the method was immunoSEQ multiplex PCR. There are more than 100,000 clones in the sample; more than 70% occur only once, and more than 0.2% lies in the top ten. This TCR came from a middle-aged man in good health and CMV-seronegative. V is TRBV7-2 and J is TRBJ2-3; D is perhaps TRBD2 (5 bases). Sequencing was carried out using PBMCs. This CDR3 is CASSSIRGTDTQYF. The CDR3 DNA reads as TGTGCCAGCAGCTCGATCCGGGGTACAGATACGCAGTATTTT.